Presented here are 27 T cell receptor beta chains from one specimen sequenced in a study of metastatic and nonmetastatic thyroid tumors. TCRdb re-called clones from the PCR reads using MiXCR. The sample holds around 25,000 clones, 20% to 30% seen once. Thyroid surgery took place with no prior treatment in any patient. Source material: blood. These receptors were obtained from a female donor with papillary thyroid cancer or a benign thyroid nodule (not recorded which). Some clones in this sample may be carry-over from other donors' samples.

This clone was recorded many times. J is TRBJ2-1 and V is TRBV11-2; no clear D gene. Trimming took off 5 bases at V and 0 bases at J, with 5 bases between the two ends. Germline V CDR1 and CDR2: SGHAT, FQNNGV. The CDR3 length is 13 residues. The chain's CDR3 is CASSPNSYNEQFF. The CDR3 region has the DNA TGTGCCAGCAGCCCTAACTCCTACAATGAGCAGTTCTTC.

This clone qualifies as medium-sized (0.01 to 0.1%). The chain couples TRBV12-3 or TRBV12-4 to TRBJ2-1; D perhaps matches TRBD2 (6 bases). V gave up 6 bases and J gave up 7 bases, with 16 bases separating them. The CDR3 consists of 14 residues. In nucleotides, the CDR3 is TGTGCCAGCAGAATCCGGTCTAGCGAGAATGAGCAGTTCTTC. This encodes CASRIRSSENEQFF.

In this sample, this clone turned up a few times. This chain joins TRBV6-2 or TRBV6-3 and TRBJ1-5, with D uncertain. This CDR3 is built from 13 residues. Germline V gene sequence: CDR1 MNHEY, CDR2 SVGEGT. V lost 0 bases to trimming and J lost 4 bases, with 4 bases between them. In nucleotides, the CDR3 is TGTGCCAGCAGTTACTCTCCGAATCAGCCCCAGCATTTT. Protein: CASSYSPNQPQHF.

The chain is built from TRBV28 and TRBJ2-7; D uncertain. Deletions cut 4 bases from V and 3 bases from J, with 16 bases between. The CDR3 is 15 amino acids. Germline CDR1 and CDR2: MDHEN and SYDVKM. CDR3 in amino acids: CASSYSHRAFYEQYF. The DNA for the CDR3 is TGTGCCAGCAGTTACAGCCATAGAGCGTTCTACGAGCAGTACTTC.

The rearrangement joins TRBV11-2 to TRBJ2-5; D may be TRBD2 (5 bases). The V gene's germline CDR1 is SGHAT and CDR2 FQNNGV. Between the trimmed V and J ends, which lost 1 base and 2 bases, there was a span of 17 bases. The CDR3 runs to 17 residues. CDR3 protein: CASSLVPGRASQETQYF. In nucleotides, the CDR3 is TGTGCCAGCAGCTTAGTTCCCGGGCGGGCCTCTCAAGAGACCCAGTACTTC.

This clone was counted between two and nine times. This sequence joins TRBV27 and TRBJ2-3, with 7 bases aligning to TRBD2. CDR1 and CDR2 from the germline V gene are MNHEY and SMNVEV (reference sequence). The CDR3 spans 15 residues. V was clipped by 5 bases and J by 7 bases; unmatched bases: 12. The CDR3 region is CASSPSGAEFHTQYF. The CDR3 DNA is TGTGCCAGCAGTCCAAGCGGGGCGGAATTTCATACGCAGTATTTT.

This clone has at least ten counts. This sequence joins TRBV27 and TRBJ2-1; 15 nucleotides agree with TRBD2. Germline CDR1 reads MNHEY; CDR2 reads SMNVEV (reference sequence). The ends lost 5 bases at V and 1 base at J; junction bases unmatched: 6. This CDR3 contains 18 residues. CDR3 in amino acids: CASSPWTSGRESYNEQFF. The CDR3 nucleotides are TGTGCCAGCAGTCCCTGGACTAGCGGGAGGGAATCCTACAATGAGCAGTTCTTC.

There are many counts of this clone. The gene calls are TRBV30 and TRBJ2-5; the D gene is possibly TRBD2 (7 bases). V lost 8 bases to trimming and J lost 2 bases, with 18 bases between them. This CDR3 is 14 amino acids long. Germline CDR1 reads GTSNPN; CDR2 reads SVGIG (reference sequence). As DNA, the CDR3 is TGTGCCCAGAGGGGGGGTTCGTTACAAGAGACCCAGTACTTC. Translation: CAQRGGSLQETQYF.

This rearrangement joins TRBV30 to TRBJ2-7; D unresolved. V lost 0 bases to trimming and J lost 0 bases, with 3 bases between them. This CDR3 is 12 amino acids long. Germline loops: CDR1 GTSNPN, CDR2 SVGIG (reference sequence). CDR3 protein: CAWSVYSYEQYF. In nucleotides, the CDR3 is TGTGCCTGGAGTGTATACTCCTACGAGCAGTACTTC.

This clone has just a few counts. The rearrangement joins TRBV12-5 to TRBJ1-2, with 10 nucleotides matching TRBD1. V was pared by 1 base and J by 8 bases, with 1 base of the junction left unmatched. The length of the CDR3 is 13 residues. In germline, CDR1 is LGHNT, CDR2 FRNRAP. The CDR3: CASGLGTGGGYTF. In DNA, the CDR3 is TGTGCTAGTGGTTTGGGGACAGGGGGAGGCTACACCTTC.

This clone was counted many times. The V gene is TRBV2, the J gene TRBJ1-1; tentatively, D is TRBD1 (6 bases). CDR1 and CDR2 from the germline V gene are SNHLY and FYNNEI. The germline V and J ends were trimmed by 10 bases and 1 base, with 25 bases remaining between them. The CDR3 has 17 residues. In DNA, the CDR3 is TGTGCCACCTGGGTGGGGGGCGAATTGGGGACGAACACTGAAGCTTTCTTT. Translation: CATWVGGELGTNTEAFF.

In regard to this clone: One junction end disagrees with the germline gene, perhaps due to a read error. V is TRBV6-2 or TRBV6-3 and J is TRBJ2-6, with TRBD2 matching over 7 bases. There are 15 residues in the CDR3. Germline lookup yields CDR1 MNHEY and CDR2 SVGEGT. CDR3 sequence: CASSPLGGGAKVPTF. The CDR3 bases are TGTGCCAGCAGTCCCCTTGGGGGAGGGGCCAAAGTCCCGACTTTC.

This clone was recorded at least ten times. The gene calls are TRBV5-4 and TRBJ2-7; 8 bases match TRBD2. After removal of 3 bases from V and 6 bases from J, the junction contained 8 bases not matched to a gene. The CDR3 is 14 residues long. The germline CDR1 and CDR2 sequences are SGHNT and YYREEE (reference sequence). CDR3 residues: CASSSGGGSGEQYF. In DNA form, the CDR3 reads TGTGCCAGCAGCTCGGGGGGGGGATCGGGCGAGCAGTACTTC.

The chain links TRBV14 to TRBJ2-1; 9 bases align to TRBD1. From germline, CDR1 is SGHDN and CDR2 FVKESK. This CDR3 is 15 amino acids long. With V trimmed by 3 bases and J by 4 bases, 4 bases remained unmatched. This CDR3 is CASSHRDRVYNEQFF. DNA of the CDR3: TGTGCCAGCAGCCACCGGGACAGGGTTTACAATGAGCAGTTCTTC.

In this sample, this clone is medium-sized (0.01 to 0.1%). The rearrangement uses TRBV6-1 and TRBJ1-5, with 8 bases fitting TRBD1. With V trimmed by 2 bases and J by 9 bases, 6 bases remained unmatched. This CDR3 comprises 14 residues. Germline assignment: CDR1 MNHNS and CDR2 SASEGT. The DNA of the CDR3 is TGTGCCAGCAGTGAAACGGCAGGGGGCAGGCCCCAGCATTTT. Translating gives CASSETAGGRPQHF.

The genes are TRBV18 and TRBJ1-6, with 8 bases matching TRBD1. CDR1 KGHSH and CDR2 LQKENI come from the germline V gene. V lost 0 bases, J lost 9 bases, and 7 bases stayed unmatched. The CDR3 runs 16 residues. CDR3 loop: CASSPPGQGRVSPLHF. CDR3 DNA sequence: TGTGCCAGCTCACCACCCGGACAGGGAAGGGTTTCACCCCTCCACTTT.

This clone is judged medium-sized. The chain joins TRBV6-2 or TRBV6-3 to TRBJ2-7, with unresolved D. The germline CDR1 and CDR2 sequences are MNHEY and SVGEGT. Trimming shortened V by 7 bases and J by 2 bases, and 12 bases separated the two germline ends. The CDR3 spans 13 residues. CDR3 DNA: TGTGCCAGCACCCCGTCTACGACCTACGAGCAGTACGTC. As protein: CASTPSTTYEQYV.

This clone was picked up many times. Given a much more abundant clone one base away, this may be a read error. Other nucleotide sequences from this sample produce the same CDR3. V gene TRBV4-1 combines with J gene TRBJ2-3; tentative D call: TRBD2 (5 bases). The CDR3 is 15 amino acids. V was shortened by 1 base and J by 6 bases, with 14 bases between the two germline ends. Per the germline V gene, CDR1 is MGHRA and CDR2 is YSYEKL. This chain's CDR3 is CASSQGTSLGDTQYF. The CDR3 DNA sequence: TGCGCCAGCAGCCAAGGGACTTCCCTTGGTGATACGCAGTATTTT.

This clone came up once. The rearrangement joins TRBV11-2 to TRBJ2-7; 8 nucleotides match TRBD2. The germline V gene has CDR1 SGHAT and CDR2 FQNNGV. The CDR3 consists of 15 residues. After removal of 4 bases from V and 4 bases from J, the junction contained 9 bases not matched to a gene. Here the CDR3 reads CASSWGGGGSYEQYF. CDR3 in DNA: TGTGCCAGCAGCTGGGGTGGCGGGGGGTCATACGAGCAGTACTTC.

This clone showed up just a few times. The chain employs TRBV11-2 and TRBJ2-3, with D possibly being TRBD2 (5 bases). Germline CDR1 reads SGHAT; CDR2 reads FQNNGV. V was trimmed by 5 bases and J by 0 bases, leaving 18 bases between them. The CDR3 is 17 residues long. In DNA, the CDR3 is TGTGCCAGCAGCCTAGCCCCCCCGCTACTTAGCACAGATACGCAGTATTTT. It is translated as CASSLAPPLLSTDTQYF.

This clone was recorded a few times. The junction departs from the called germline gene at one end, perhaps through a read error. The chain has TRBV28 and TRBJ2-7, with D unresolved. This CDR3 is 11 amino acids long. CDR1 MDHEN and CDR2 SYDVKM come from the germline V gene. CDR3 sequence: CASSSSYEHYF. CDR3 DNA: TGTGCCAGCAGTTCTTCCTACGAGCACTACTTC.

This clone showed up many times. This chain joins TRBV2 and TRBJ2-1, with D hard to call. This CDR3 spans 14 amino acids. V shed 8 bases and J shed 0 bases, with 11 bases lying between them. Germline assignment: CDR1 SNHLY and CDR2 FYNNEI. Here the CDR3 reads CASQPRTSYNEQFF. The CDR3 DNA is TGTGCCAGCCAACCGAGAACCTCCTACAATGAGCAGTTCTTC.

This clone was found a few times. This chain joins TRBV20-1 and TRBJ2-1; TRBD2 aligns across 12 bases. There are 15 residues in the CDR3. CDR1 and CDR2 (germline): DFQATT, SNEGSKA (reference sequence). V gave up 6 bases and J gave up 7 bases; unmatched junction bases: 10. CDR3 in DNA: TGCAGTGCGCGAGGGGGCACTAGCGGGAGGAATGAGCAGTTCTTC. This sequence encodes CSARGGTSGRNEQFF.

This clone is medium-sized within its sample. Within the sample, other DNA sequences also encode this same CDR3. The chain combines TRBV28 with TRBJ2-2; D is unresolved. V was pared by 1 base and J by 6 bases, with 3 bases between. CDR1 MDHEN and CDR2 SYDVKM come from the germline V gene. The CDR3 is 12 amino acids. CDR3 loop: CASSLFSGELFF. CDR3 nucleotide sequence: TGTGCCAGCAGTTTATTCTCCGGGGAGCTGTTTTTT.

There are many counts of this clone. The V call is TRBV5-4, the J call TRBJ2-6; a possible D gene is TRBD1 (6 bases). Per germline, CDR1 SGHNT and CDR2 YYREEE (reference sequence). V was cut by 5 bases and J by 0 bases, with 18 bases left in between. The CDR3 extends over 18 amino acids. The CDR3 region is CASRAGTPLFSGANVLTF. The CDR3 DNA sequence: TGTGCCAGCAGAGCCGGGACACCTCTCTTCTCTGGGGCCAACGTCCTGACTTTC.

The chain couples TRBV20-1 to TRBJ1-1; a weak D match, TRBD1 (5 bases). The CDR3 contains 11 residues. Germline CDR1 DFQATT, CDR2 SNEGSKA (reference sequence). V lost 6 bases, J lost 11 bases, and 16 bases lay in between. As DNA, the CDR3 is TGCAGTGCCAGCAGGGATCGGCCCGCTTTCTTT. Its protein is CSASRDRPAFF.

This clone turned up a few times. A much larger clonotype is one base distant, so this may be a read error. The V and J genes are TRBV4-3 and TRBJ2-1; 9 nucleotides align to TRBD2. In germline, CDR1 is LGHNA, CDR2 YSLEER. The CDR3 length is 17 residues. Trimming removed 7 bases from V and 5 bases from J; junction bases left unmatched: 15. The CDR3 spells CASILFVWREGDNEQFF. The CDR3 DNA reads TGCGCCAGCATCTTGTTCGTTTGGCGGGAGGGAGACAATGAGCAGTTCTTC.